Sequencing of this T cell receptor (beta chain) was carried out in a study of T cell changes during pregnancy in multiple sclerosis (dated by TCRdb to the late 2010s). Looking at the study overall: The study examined how the T cell repertoire changed over the course of pregnancy in women with multiple sclerosis.

This clone was picked up one time. Its binding antigen is unknown. The sample holds no much larger clone one base away, and base qualities are not on file. Looking up the germline V gene (reference sequence) yields CDR1 LNHDA and CDR2 SQIVND. From the cysteine up to the phenylalanine, the CDR3 has a length of 13 residues. Only the CDR3 portion is preserved as DNA: 39 bases, with reading frame beginning at the first base. V ends up 5 bases short and J 3 bases short, with an unmatched junction base count of 0. Library construction relied on the immunoSEQ multiplex PCR assay. As stored in TCRdb, this immuneACCESS dataset retains in-frame rearrangements with V and J assigned. A fraction of the clones does not appear; measured against another copy, unresolved V genes explain less than half of the discrepancy, and the remainder lacks a known reason. The sample table records 40,000 or so clones; approximately 92% of these occur just once. The ten top clones hold less than 1.5% of the sample.

The material was peripheral blood, obtained before pregnancy. The sequence was collected from a female donor with multiple sclerosis, enrolled in a pregnancy study. The rearranged chain carries TRBV19 and TRBJ2-2; TRBD1 matches 7 bases in the middle. The bases are TGTGCCAGTAGTCAGGGGGACACCGGGGAGCTGTTTTTT. It is translated as CASSQGDTGELFF.